These T cell receptor beta chains were read from a single sample in a study of blood T cells in healthy people across ages. MiXCR, applied by TCRdb to the 5' RACE reads, yields one record per CDR3 protein. The table shows about 800,000 distinct CDR3 sequences, with about 62% occurring only once. Material: blood. All receptors come from a man aged 25-45 years in good health. Each CDR3 is given with its conserved first and last residue. D genes are given only for firm matches. Not all rows give a size; the values are once, few, many and, for expanded clones, a class.

j_call,d_call,v_call,clone_size,cdr3_nt,cdr3_aa
TRBJ2-7,TRBD1,TRBV7-2,few,TGTGCCAGCAGCCCCTGGACAGGGGGCGGCTACGAGCAGTACTTC,CASSPWTGGGYEQYF
TRBJ1-1,.,TRBV29-1,.,TGCAGCGTTGGCGGCGAGGACAGTGAAGCTTTCTTT,CSVGGEDSEAFF
TRBJ2-1,.,TRBV27,.,TGTGCCAGCAGTTTACATCCGGGACCTTCCTACAATGAGCAGTTCTTC,CASSLHPGPSYNEQFF
TRBJ2-3,TRBD1,TRBV9,.,TGTGCCAGCAGCCGGGACAGCTATTCAGATACGCAGTATTTT,CASSRDSYSDTQYF
TRBJ2-1,.,TRBV15,.,TGTGCCACCAGCAGTAGAGGCCCCGCTGAGCAGTTCTTC,CATSSRGPAEQFF
TRBJ2-5,.,TRBV7-7,few,TGTGCTAGCAGCTCGGGCTCCGTTTTTCAAGAGACCCAGTACTTC,CASSSGSVFQETQYF
TRBJ1-2,.,TRBV28,.,TGTGCCGGGGGGGGTGGTAACTATGGCTACACCTTC,CAGGGGNYGYTF
TRBJ2-3,.,TRBV7-2,.,TGTGCCAGCAGCTTATCCATGATTGCAGGCACAGATACGCAGTATTTT,CASSLSMIAGTDTQYF
TRBJ1-2,.,TRBV29-1,.,TGCAGCGTACCGGGACGAGGTGATGGCTACACCTTC,CSVPGRGDGYTF
TRBJ2-7,TRBD1,TRBV4-1,.,TGCGCCAGCAGCCACCAACAGGGGACCGAGCAGTACTTC,CASSHQQGTEQYF
TRBJ2-3,TRBD1,TRBV10-3,.,TGTGCCACGGGACAGGGGTTGATAGATACGCAGTATTTT,CATGQGLIDTQYF
TRBJ1-2,.,TRBV29-1,.,TGCAGCGTTGAACGCCGCCGGGCAGTTTATGGCTACACCTTC,CSVERRRAVYGYTF